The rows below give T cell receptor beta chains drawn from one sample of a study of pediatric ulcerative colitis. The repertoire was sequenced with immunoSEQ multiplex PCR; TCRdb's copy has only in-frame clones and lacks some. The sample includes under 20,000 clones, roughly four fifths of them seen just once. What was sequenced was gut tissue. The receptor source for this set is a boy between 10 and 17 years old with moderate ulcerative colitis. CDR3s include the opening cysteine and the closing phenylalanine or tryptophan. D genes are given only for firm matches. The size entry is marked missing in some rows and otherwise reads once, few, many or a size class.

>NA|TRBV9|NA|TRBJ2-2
CASSDLAGTGELFF
TGTGCCAGCAGCGACCTGGCCGGCACCGGGGAGCTGTTTTTT
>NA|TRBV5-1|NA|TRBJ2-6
CASSSSHSGANVLTF
TGCGCCAGCAGCTCCTCACACTCTGGGGCCAACGTCCTGACTTTC
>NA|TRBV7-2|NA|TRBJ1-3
CASSLVFLDTIYF
TGTGCCAGCAGCTTAGTATTCTTAGACACCATATATTTT
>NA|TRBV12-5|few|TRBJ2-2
CASGLGTGTGELFF
TGTGCTAGTGGTTTGGGGACCGGAACCGGGGAGCTGTTTTTT
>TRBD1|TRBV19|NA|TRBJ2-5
CASSLTGGEETQYF
TGTGCCAGTAGTCTTACAGGGGGCGAAGAGACCCAGTACTTC
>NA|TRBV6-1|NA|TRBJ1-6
CASSDRTSRLPPLHF
TGTGCCAGCAGTGACCGAACAAGTAGGTTACCACCCCTCCACTTT
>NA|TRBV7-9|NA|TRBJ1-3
CASSFSLSSGNTIYF
TGTGCCAGCAGCTTCTCCCTTAGCTCTGGAAACACCATATATTTT
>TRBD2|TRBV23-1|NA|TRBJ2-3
CASRPGLAGILDTQYF
TGCGCCAGCAGGCCGGGACTAGCGGGGATTTTAGATACGCAGTATTTT
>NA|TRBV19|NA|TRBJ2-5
CASTYGETQYF
TGTGCCAGTACTTACGGAGAGACCCAGTACTTC
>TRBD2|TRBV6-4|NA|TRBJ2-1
CASSDGLAGGHQFF
TGTGCCAGCAGTGACGGACTAGCGGGAGGGCATCAGTTCTTC
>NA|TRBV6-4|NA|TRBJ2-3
CASSDEGGGTDTQYF
TGTGCCAGCAGTGATGAGGGGGGCGGCACAGATACGCAGTATTTT
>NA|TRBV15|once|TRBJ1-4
CATSRTLTEKLFF
TGTGCCACCAGCAGAACCTTAACTGAAAAACTGTTTTTT
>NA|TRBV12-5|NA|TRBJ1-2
CASGSWYGYTF
TGTGCTAGTGGTTCCTGGTATGGCTACACCTTC
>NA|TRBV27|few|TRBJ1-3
CASSLPDSGNTIYF
TGTGCCAGCAGTTTACCGGATTCTGGAAACACCATATATTTT
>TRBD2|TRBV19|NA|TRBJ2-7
CASSIGTSGPSYEQYF
TGTGCCAGTAGTATAGGGACTAGCGGGCCCTCCTACGAGCAGTACTTC
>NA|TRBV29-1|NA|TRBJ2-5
CSVGADWIQETQYF
TGCAGCGTTGGGGCGGACTGGATCCAAGAGACCCAGTACTTC
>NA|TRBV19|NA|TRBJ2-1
CASSIRVLVVSEQFF
TGTGCCAGTAGTATTAGGGTCCTGGTTGTGAGTGAGCAGTTCTTC
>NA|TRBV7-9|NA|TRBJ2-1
CASSLVGGPFDEQFF
TGTGCCAGCAGCTTAGTCGGGGGGCCCTTCGATGAGCAGTTCTTC
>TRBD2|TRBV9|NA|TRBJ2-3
CASSDGVVAGGPVTQYF
TGTGCCAGCAGCGACGGGGTGGTAGCGGGAGGGCCGGTTACGCAGTATTTT
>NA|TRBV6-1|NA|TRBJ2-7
CATSWGGRGYEQYF
TGTGCCACCTCTTGGGGGGGGCGCGGCTACGAGCAGTACTTC
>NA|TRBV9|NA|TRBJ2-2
CASSVAGTNTGELFF
TGTGCCAGCAGCGTAGCAGGCACCAACACCGGGGAGCTGTTTTTT
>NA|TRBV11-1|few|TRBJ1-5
CASSLRGNQPQHF
TGTGCCAGCAGCTTGCGTGGCAATCAGCCCCAGCATTTT
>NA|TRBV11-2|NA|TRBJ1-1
CASSLFLNTEAFF
TGTGCCAGCAGCTTGTTTCTGAACACTGAAGCTTTCTTT
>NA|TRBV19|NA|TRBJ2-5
CASSILGGKRAVETQYF
TGTGCCAGTAGTATATTGGGCGGGAAAAGGGCTGTGGAGACCCAGTACTTC
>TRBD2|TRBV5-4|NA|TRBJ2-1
CASSSGLAGRNEQFF
TGTGCCAGCAGTTCCGGACTAGCGGGGAGGAATGAGCAGTTCTTC
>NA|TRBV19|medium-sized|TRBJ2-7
CASSKGAYGYEQYF
TGTGCCAGTAGTAAAGGGGCCTATGGATACGAGCAGTACTTC
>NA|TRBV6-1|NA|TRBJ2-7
CASHTTAYEQYF
TGTGCCAGCCACACTACAGCCTACGAGCAGTACTTC
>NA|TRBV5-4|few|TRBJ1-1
CASSHEQLNTEAFF
TGTGCCAGCAGCCATGAGCAACTGAACACTGAAGCTTTCTTT
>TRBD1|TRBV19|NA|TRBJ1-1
CASSIGAGQGLNTEAFF
TGTGCCAGTAGTATCGGAGCGGGACAGGGTTTGAACACTGAAGCTTTCTTT
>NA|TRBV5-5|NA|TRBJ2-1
CASGQGYNEQFF
TGTGCCAGCGGCCAGGGGTACAATGAGCAGTTCTTC
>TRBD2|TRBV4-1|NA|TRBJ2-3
CASSQGLLLGGGLDTQYF
TGCGCCAGCAGCCAAGGTCTCCTCCTCGGGGGGGGGCTAGATACGCAGTATTTT
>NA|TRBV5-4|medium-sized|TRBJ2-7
CASSLPRTATYEQYF
TGTGCCAGCAGCTTGCCCCGGACAGCCACCTACGAGCAGTACTTC
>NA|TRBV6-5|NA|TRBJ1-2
CASTGPGPANGYTF
TGTGCCAGCACCGGACCGGGACCGGCAAATGGCTACACCTTC
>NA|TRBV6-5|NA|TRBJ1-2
CASSYRGIGGYTF
TGTGCCAGCAGTTATAGGGGCATTGGTGGCTACACCTTC
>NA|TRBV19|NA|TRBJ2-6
CASSLNRAGANVLTF
TGTGCCAGTAGTCTTAACAGGGCTGGGGCCAACGTCCTGACTTTC
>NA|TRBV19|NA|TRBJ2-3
CASSLGSTDTQYF
TGTGCCAGTAGTTTGGGTAGCACAGATACGCAGTATTTT
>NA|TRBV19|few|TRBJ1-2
CASRLSGSSTYGYTF
TGTGCCAGCCGGTTGTCGGGCAGCTCCACCTATGGCTACACCTTC
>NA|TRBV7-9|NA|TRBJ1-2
CASSLALAGYGYTF
TGTGCCAGCAGCTTAGCGTTGGCGGGGTATGGCTACACCTTC
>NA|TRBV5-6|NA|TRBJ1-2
CASSLTVASGYTF
TGTGCCAGCAGCTTGACAGTTGCTTCCGGCTACACCTTC
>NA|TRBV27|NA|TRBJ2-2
CASKGEWASNTGELFF
TGTGCCAGCAAAGGGGAATGGGCCTCGAACACCGGGGAGCTGTTTTTT
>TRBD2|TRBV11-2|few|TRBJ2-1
CASSLVGSGSEQFF
TGTGCCAGCAGCTTAGTGGGCAGCGGGAGTGAGCAGTTCTTC
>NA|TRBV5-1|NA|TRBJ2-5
CASSLGQRVQTQYF
TGCGCCAGCAGCTTGGGTCAGCGGGTTCAGACCCAGTACTTC
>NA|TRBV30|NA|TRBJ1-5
CAWSKGGKQPQHF
TGTGCCTGGAGTAAAGGGGGTAAACAGCCCCAGCATTTT
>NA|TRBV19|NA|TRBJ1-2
CASSIGLGAEYGYTF
TGTGCCAGTAGTATAGGTCTGGGGGCAGAATATGGCTACACCTTC
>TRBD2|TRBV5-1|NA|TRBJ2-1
CASRRTSEYNEQFF
TGCGCCAGCAGACGGACTAGCGAGTACAATGAGCAGTTCTTC
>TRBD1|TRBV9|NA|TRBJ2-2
CASSVAFGEGQGMNTGELFF
TGTGCCAGCAGCGTAGCTTTCGGGGAAGGACAGGGAATGAACACCGGGGAGCTGTTTTTT
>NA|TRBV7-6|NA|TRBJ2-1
CASSREPPGLSSYNEQFF
TGTGCCAGCAGCCGAGAGCCCCCGGGCCTTAGCTCCTACAATGAGCAGTTCTTC
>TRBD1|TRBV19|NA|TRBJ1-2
CASSIDPGTAFGYTF
TGTGCCAGTAGTATAGATCCTGGGACAGCTTTTGGCTACACCTTC
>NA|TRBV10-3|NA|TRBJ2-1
CAITEGGHYYNEQFF
TGTGCCATCACGGAGGGGGGGCACTACTACAATGAGCAGTTCTTC
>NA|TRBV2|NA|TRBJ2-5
CASSETGASRETQYF
TGTGCCAGCAGTGAAACAGGAGCGTCAAGAGAGACCCAGTACTTC
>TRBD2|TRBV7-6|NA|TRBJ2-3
CASSPRLAGTDTQYF
TGTGCCAGCAGCCCGAGACTAGCGGGCACAGATACGCAGTATTTT
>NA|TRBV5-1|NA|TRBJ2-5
CASSGGAIETQYF
TGCGCCAGCAGCGGGGGGGCAATAGAGACCCAGTACTTC